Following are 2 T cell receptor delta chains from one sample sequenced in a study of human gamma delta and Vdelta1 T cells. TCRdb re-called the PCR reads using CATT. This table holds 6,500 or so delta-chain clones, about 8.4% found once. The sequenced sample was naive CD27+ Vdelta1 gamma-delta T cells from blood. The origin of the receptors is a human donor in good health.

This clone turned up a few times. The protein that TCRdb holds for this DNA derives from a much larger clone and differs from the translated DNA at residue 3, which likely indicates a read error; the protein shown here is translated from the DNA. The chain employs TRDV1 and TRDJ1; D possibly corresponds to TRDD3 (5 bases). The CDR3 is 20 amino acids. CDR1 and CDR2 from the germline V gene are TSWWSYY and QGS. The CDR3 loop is CAHGELGTYVVARGIDKLIF. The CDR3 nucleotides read TGTGCTCATGGGGAACTAGGGACATACGTGGTGGCTCGGGGTATCGATAAACTCATCTTT.

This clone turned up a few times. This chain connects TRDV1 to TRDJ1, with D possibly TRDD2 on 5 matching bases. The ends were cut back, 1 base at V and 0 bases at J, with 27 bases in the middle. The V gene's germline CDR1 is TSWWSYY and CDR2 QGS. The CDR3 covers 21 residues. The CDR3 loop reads CALGEPQPRTLPRPHTDKLIF. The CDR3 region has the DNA TGTGCTCTTGGGGAACCTCAACCACGAACTCTTCCCCGGCCACACACCGATAAACTCATCTTT.